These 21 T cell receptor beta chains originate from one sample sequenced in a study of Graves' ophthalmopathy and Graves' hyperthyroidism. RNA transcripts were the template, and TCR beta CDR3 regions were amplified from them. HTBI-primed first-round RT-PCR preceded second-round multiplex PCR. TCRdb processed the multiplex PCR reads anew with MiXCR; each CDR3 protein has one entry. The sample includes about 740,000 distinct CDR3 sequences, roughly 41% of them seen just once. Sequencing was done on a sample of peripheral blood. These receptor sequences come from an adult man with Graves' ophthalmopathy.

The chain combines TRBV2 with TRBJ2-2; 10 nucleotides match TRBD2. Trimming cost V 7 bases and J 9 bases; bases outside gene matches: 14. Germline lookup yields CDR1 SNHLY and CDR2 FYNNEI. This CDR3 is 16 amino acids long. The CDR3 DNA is TGTGCCAGCATCAATCCAGCGGGAGGGCCCTCCAGGGAGCTGTTTTTT. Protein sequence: CASINPAGGPSRELFF.

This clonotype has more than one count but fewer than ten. This chain's CDR3 is CASSQDLFYEQYF. The CDR3 bases are TGTGCCAGCAGTCAGGACTTATTCTACGAGCAGTACTTC. The V and J genes are TRBV28 and TRBJ2-7, with D maybe TRBD2 (5 bases). The CDR3 length is 13 residues. Per the germline V gene, CDR1 is MDHEN and CDR2 is SYDVKM. V lost 5 bases to trimming and J lost 3 bases, with 11 bases between them.

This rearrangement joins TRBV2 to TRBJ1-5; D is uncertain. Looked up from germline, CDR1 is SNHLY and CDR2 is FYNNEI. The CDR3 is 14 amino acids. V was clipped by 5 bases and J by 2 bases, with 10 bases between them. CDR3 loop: CASSLYQGNQPQHF. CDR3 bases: TGTGCCAGCAGTTTATACCAGGGCAATCAGCCCCAGCATTTT.

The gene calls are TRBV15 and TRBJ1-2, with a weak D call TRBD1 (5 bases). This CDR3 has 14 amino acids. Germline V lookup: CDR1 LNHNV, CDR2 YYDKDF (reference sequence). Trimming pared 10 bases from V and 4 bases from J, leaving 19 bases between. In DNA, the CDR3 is TGTGCCAGCAGTTCTACGAACCAGGGCTATGGCTACACCTTC. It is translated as CASSSTNQGYGYTF.

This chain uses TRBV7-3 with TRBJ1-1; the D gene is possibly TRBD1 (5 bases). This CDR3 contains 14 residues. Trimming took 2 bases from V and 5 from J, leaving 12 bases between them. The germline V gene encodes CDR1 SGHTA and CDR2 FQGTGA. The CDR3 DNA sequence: TGTGCCAGCAGCTTAGACGGGGCGAAAACTGAAGCTTTCTTT. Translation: CASSLDGAKTEAFF.

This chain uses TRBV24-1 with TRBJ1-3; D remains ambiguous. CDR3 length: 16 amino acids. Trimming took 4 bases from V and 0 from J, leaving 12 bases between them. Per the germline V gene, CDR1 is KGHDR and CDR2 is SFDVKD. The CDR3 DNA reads TGTGCCACCAGTGACCCGATCCGGGGCTCTGGAAACACCATATATTTT. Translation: CATSDPIRGSGNTIYF.

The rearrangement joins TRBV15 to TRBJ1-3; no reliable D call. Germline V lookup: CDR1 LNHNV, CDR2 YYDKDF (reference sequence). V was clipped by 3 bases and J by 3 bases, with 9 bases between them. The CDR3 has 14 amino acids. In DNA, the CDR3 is TGTGCCACCAGCAGTGCACGATTTGGAAACACCATATATTTT. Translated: CATSSARFGNTIYF.

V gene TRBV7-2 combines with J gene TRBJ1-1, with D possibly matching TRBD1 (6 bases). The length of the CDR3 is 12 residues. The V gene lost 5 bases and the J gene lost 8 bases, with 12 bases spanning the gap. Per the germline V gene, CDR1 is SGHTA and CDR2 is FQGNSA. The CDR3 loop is CASSPYGQEAFF. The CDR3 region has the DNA TGTGCCAGCAGCCCCTACGGACAGGAAGCTTTCTTT. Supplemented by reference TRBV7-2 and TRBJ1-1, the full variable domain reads GAGVSQSPSNKVTEKGKDVELRCDPISGHTALYWYRQSLGQGLEFLIYFQGNSAPDKSGLPSDRFSAERTGGSVSTLTIQRTQQEDSAVYLCASSPYGQEAFFGQGTRLTVV.

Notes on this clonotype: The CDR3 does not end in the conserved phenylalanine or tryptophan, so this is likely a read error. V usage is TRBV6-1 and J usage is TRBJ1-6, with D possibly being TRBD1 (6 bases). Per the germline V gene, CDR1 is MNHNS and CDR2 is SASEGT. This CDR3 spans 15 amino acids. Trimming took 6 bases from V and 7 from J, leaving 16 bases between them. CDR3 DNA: TGTGCCAGCAGCGAGATACAGGGCCCCAATTCACCCCTCCACTCT. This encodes CASSEIQGPNSPLHS.

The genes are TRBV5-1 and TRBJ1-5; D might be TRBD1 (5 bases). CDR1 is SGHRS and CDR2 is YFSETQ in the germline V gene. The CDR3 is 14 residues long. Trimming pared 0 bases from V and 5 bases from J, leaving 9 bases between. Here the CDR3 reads CASSLESGYQPQHF. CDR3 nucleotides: TGCGCCAGCAGCTTGGAGTCAGGGTATCAGCCCCAGCATTTT.

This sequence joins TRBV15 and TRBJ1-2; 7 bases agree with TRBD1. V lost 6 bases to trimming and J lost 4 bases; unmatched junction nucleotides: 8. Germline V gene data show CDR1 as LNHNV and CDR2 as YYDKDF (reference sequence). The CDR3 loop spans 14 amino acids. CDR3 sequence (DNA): TGTGCCACCAGTAGTCTGACAGGGATCTATGGCTACACCTTC. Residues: CATSSLTGIYGYTF.

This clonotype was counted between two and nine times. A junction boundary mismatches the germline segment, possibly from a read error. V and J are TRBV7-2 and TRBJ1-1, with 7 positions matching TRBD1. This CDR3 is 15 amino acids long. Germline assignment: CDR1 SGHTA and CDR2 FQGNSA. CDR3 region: CVSSLEARGVTEAFF. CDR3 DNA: TGTGTCAGCAGCTTAGAGGCCAGGGGGGTCACTGAAGCTTTCTTT.

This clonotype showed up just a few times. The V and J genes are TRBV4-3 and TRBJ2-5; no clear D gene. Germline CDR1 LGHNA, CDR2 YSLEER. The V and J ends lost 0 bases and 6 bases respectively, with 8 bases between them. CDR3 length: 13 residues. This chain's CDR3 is CASSQDHGQTQYF. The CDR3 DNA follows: TGCGCCAGCAGCCAAGATCACGGACAGACCCAGTACTTC.

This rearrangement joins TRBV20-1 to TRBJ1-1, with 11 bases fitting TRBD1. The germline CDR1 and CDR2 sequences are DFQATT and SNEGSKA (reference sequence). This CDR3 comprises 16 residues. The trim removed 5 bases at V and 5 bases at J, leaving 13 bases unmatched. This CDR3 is CSAPSVGQGVGTEAFF. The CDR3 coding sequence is TGCAGTGCTCCTTCGGTGGGACAGGGGGTCGGGACTGAAGCTTTCTTT.

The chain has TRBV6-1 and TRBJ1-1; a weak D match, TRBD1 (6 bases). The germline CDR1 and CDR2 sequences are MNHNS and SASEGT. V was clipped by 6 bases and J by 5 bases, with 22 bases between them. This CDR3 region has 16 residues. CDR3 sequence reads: CASSPGFNLGTTEAFF. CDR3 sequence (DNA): TGTGCCAGCAGCCCCGGTTTCAATCTTGGGACAACTGAAGCTTTCTTT.

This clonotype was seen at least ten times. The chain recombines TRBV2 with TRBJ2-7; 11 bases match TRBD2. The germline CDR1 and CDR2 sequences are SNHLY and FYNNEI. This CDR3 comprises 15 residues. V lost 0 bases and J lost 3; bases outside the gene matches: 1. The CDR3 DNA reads TGTGCCAGCAGTGAAGCGACTAGCGGGATCTACGAGCAGTACTTC. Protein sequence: CASSEATSGIYEQYF.

Here the CDR3 DNA reads TGCAGCGTTGCCGGGGTTACTGAAGCTTTCTTT. Its translation is CSVAGVTEAFF. The V gene is TRBV29-1, the J gene TRBJ1-1; D is unresolved. Per germline, CDR1 SQVTM and CDR2 ANQGSEA. Between the trimmed V and J ends, which lost 4 bases and 5 bases, there was a span of 8 bases. CDR3 length equals 11 residues.

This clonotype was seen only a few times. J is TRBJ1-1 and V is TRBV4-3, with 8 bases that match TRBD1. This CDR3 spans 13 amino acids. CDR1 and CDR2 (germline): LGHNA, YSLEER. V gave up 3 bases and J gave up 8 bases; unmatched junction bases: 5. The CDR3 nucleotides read TGCGCCAGCAGCCAGGACCGGGACAGGGAAGCTTTCTTT. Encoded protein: CASSQDRDREAFF.

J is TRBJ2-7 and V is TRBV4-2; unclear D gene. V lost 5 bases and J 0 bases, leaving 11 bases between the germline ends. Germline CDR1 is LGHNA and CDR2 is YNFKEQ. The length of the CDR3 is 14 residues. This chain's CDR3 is CASSLVRFSYEQYF. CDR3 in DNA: TGTGCCAGCAGCTTAGTACGGTTCTCCTACGAGCAGTACTTC.

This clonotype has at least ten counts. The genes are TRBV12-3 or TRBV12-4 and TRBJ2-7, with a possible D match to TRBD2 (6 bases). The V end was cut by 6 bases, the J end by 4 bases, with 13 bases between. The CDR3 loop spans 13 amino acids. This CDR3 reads CASSAHRGYEQYF. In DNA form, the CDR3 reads TGTGCCAGCAGCGCCCATCGGGGGTACGAGCAGTACTTC.

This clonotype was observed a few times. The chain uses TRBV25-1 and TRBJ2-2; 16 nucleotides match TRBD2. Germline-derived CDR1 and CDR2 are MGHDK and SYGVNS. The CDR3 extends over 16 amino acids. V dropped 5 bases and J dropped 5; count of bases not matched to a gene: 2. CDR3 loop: CASSSGLAGGTGELFF. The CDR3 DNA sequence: TGTGCCAGCAGTTCGGGACTAGCGGGAGGGACCGGGGAGCTGTTTTTT.